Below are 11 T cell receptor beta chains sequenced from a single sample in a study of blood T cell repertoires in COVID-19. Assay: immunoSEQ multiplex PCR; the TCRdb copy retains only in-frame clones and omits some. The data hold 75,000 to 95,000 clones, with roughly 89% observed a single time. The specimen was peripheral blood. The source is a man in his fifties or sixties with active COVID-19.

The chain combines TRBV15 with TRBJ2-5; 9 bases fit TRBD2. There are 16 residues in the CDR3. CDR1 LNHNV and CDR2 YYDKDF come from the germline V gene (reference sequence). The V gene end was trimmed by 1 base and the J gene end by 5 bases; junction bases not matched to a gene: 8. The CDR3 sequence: CATSRAVLAGWETQYF. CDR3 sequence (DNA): TGTGCCACCAGCAGAGCCGTACTAGCGGGCTGGGAGACCCAGTACTTC.

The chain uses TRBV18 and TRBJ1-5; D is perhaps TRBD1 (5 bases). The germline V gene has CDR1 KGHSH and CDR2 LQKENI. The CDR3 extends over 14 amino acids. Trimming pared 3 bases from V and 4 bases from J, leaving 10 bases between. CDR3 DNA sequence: TGTGCCAGCTCACCTTCGGGGGGGAATCAGCCCCAGCATTTT. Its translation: CASSPSGGNQPQHF.

This CDR3 is CAIRQGANTEAFF. CDR3 in DNA: TGTGCCATCAGACAGGGGGCGAACACTGAAGCTTTCTTT. The chain joins TRBV10-3 to TRBJ1-1; 9 bases align to TRBD1. The CDR3 totals 13 residues. Germline V CDR1 and CDR2: ENHRY, SYGVKD. V shed 6 bases, J shed 1 base, and the junction held 0 bases outside the gene matches.

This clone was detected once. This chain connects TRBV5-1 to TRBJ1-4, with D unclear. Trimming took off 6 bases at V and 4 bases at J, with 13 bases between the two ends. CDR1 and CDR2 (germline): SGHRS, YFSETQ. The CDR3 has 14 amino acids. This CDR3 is CASKEGSSNEKLFF. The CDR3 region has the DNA TGCGCCAGCAAGGAGGGAAGTAGTAATGAAAAACTGTTTTTT.

The CDR3 bases are TGTGCCAGCTCAACGACAGGGGAAGATCAGCCCCAGCATTTT. Residues: CASSTTGEDQPQHF. The chain employs TRBV18 and TRBJ1-5; 8 bases agree with TRBD1. The V and J ends lost 5 bases and 5 bases, in that order; junction bases with no gene match: 5. The CDR3 is 14 amino acids. The germline V gene encodes CDR1 KGHSH and CDR2 LQKENI.

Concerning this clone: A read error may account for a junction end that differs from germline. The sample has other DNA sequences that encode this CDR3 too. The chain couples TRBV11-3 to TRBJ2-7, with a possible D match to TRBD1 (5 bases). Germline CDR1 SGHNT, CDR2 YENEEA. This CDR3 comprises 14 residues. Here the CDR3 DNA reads TGTGCCAGCAGCTTAGGCACAGGCCCCTATGAGCAGTACTTC. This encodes CASSLGTGPYEQYF.

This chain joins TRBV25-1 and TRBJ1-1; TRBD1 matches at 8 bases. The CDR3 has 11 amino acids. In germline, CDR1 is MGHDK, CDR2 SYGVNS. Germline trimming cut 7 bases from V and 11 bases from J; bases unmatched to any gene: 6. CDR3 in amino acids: CASIQGARAFF. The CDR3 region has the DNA TGTGCCAGCATTCAGGGGGCGCGTGCTTTCTTT.

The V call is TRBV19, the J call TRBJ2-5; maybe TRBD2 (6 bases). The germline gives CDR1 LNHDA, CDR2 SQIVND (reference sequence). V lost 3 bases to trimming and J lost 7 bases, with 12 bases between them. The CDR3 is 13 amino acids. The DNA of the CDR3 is TGTGCCAGTAGTATCGGGGGACCCATGACCCAGTACTTC. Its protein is CASSIGGPMTQYF.

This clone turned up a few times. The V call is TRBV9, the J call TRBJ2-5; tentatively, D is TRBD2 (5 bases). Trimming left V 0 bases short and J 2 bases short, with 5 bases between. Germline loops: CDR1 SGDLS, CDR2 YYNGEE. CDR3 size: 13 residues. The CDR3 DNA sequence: TGTGCCAGCAGCGTAGGAGGGCAAGAGACCCAGTACTTC. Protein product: CASSVGGQETQYF.

CDR3: CASSAGGAGTYNEQFF. For the CDR3, the DNA is TGTGCCAGCAGCGCGGGAGGGGCCGGTACTTACAATGAGCAGTTCTTC. The gene calls are TRBV9 and TRBJ2-1, with 8 bases fitting TRBD2. V lost 3 bases and J lost 4; bases outside the gene matches: 9. Germline V CDR1 and CDR2: SGDLS, YYNGEE. This CDR3 region has 16 residues.

The CDR3 loop reads CASSAGTPLGAFF. In nucleotides, the CDR3 is TGTGCCAGCAGTGCTGGGACACCGCTTGGAGCTTTCTTT. The chain combines TRBV28 with TRBJ1-1; a weak D match, TRBD1 (6 bases). The V gene's germline CDR1 is MDHEN and CDR2 SYDVKM. V was clipped by 5 bases and J by 10 bases, with 17 bases between them. CDR3 length: 13 amino acids. The full variable domain, with the rest looked up from reference TRBV28 and TRBJ1-1, is DVKVTQSSRYLVKRTGEKVFLECVQDMDHENMFWYRQDPGLGLRLIYFSYDVKMKEKGDIPEGYSVSREKKERFSLILESASTNQTSMYLCASSAGTPLGAFFGQGTRLTVV.